The 30 T cell receptor beta chains in this list originate from one sample, sequenced in a study of beta chain features in type 1 diabetes (dated by TCRdb to the late 2010s). The full study reports these points: In all four CD4+ subsets, TCRB CDR3 length was moderately but significantly shorter in type 1 diabetes patients.

The antigens for these receptors are not known. The library was built by means of the immunoSEQ multiplex PCR assay. The High Capacity cDNA Reverse Transcription Kit was used to reverse transcribe all of the isolated RNA, meaning that expressed TCRB transcripts were what got sequenced. TCRdb's version of the immuneACCESS table is confined to in-frame rearrangements and falls short of the full clone set. An unresolved V gene accounts for under half of the shortfall where checked; the remainder is of unknown origin. The sample table contains around 690,000 clones; only one count was recorded for 9.5% to 15% of them. Around 0.12% of the sample rests with the top ten. Sequencing was carried out using naive CD4+ T cells from blood. Reading the label with the study, this specimen's cell subset or site is: true naive CD4+ T cells. The receptors originated from a man aged 30 to 45 with type 1 diabetes.

The CDR3 protein is CASSPDRGSYGYTF. CDR3 coding DNA: TGTGCCAGCAGCCCGGACAGGGGTTCCTATGGCTACACCTTC. The chain combines TRBV28 with TRBJ1-2; 9 nucleotides match TRBD1. The CDR3 covers 14 residues. Trimming cost V 6 bases and J 4 bases; bases outside gene matches: 6. Germline V CDR1 and CDR2: MDHEN, SYDVKM.

As concerns this clone: Other DNA sequences in the sample encode the same CDR3. The chain is built from TRBV18 and TRBJ2-3, with D unclear. V gave up 2 bases and J gave up 4 bases, with 7 bases separating them. Germline CDR1 and CDR2: KGHSH and LQKENI. CDR3 length: 13 amino acids. The CDR3 protein is CASSPGGADTQYF. CDR3 nucleotide sequence: TGTGCCAGCTCACCAGGTGGGGCAGATACGCAGTATTTT.

The chain joins TRBV28 to TRBJ2-5, with TRBD2 matching 8 bases. CDR1 and CDR2 from the germline V gene are MDHEN and SYDVKM. The CDR3 covers 14 residues. With 6 bases clipped from V and 5 bases from J, the junction kept 8 bases outside the gene matches. The CDR3 coding sequence is TGTGCCAGCAGCCCCGGGGGGGCGCGGGAGACCCAGTACTTC. Translated: CASSPGGARETQYF.

This chain connects TRBV5-8 to TRBJ2-1, with D maybe TRBD1 (6 bases). The CDR3 loop spans 14 amino acids. Between the trimmed V and J ends, which lost 4 bases and 6 bases, there was a span of 14 bases. Germline V gene lookup returns CDR1 SGHTS and CDR2 YDEGEE. CDR3: CASSIGQFGNEQFF. The CDR3 region has the DNA TGTGCCAGCAGCATCGGACAGTTTGGCAATGAGCAGTTCTTC.

The genes are TRBV2 and TRBJ2-1; 7 bases are a match to TRBD1. The CDR3 has 16 amino acids. The V segment lost 5 bases and the J segment 7 bases; nucleotides outside the gene matches: 14. Germline-derived CDR1 and CDR2 are SNHLY and FYNNEI. CDR3 DNA sequence: TGTGCCAGCAGTCTACAGGGGCCTAGGCCAGGTAATGAGCAGTTCTTC. It encodes CASSLQGPRPGNEQFF.

A few counts support this clone. The V call is TRBV4-2, the J call TRBJ2-7; 10 bases map to TRBD2. Germline CDR1 and CDR2: LGHNA and YNFKEQ. The CDR3 extends over 16 amino acids. V gave up 0 bases and J gave up 3 bases; unmatched junction bases: 5. The CDR3 nucleotides are TGTGCCAGCAGCCAAGACAGCGGGGGGGCTTTCTACGAGCAGTACTTC. Its protein product is CASSQDSGGAFYEQYF.

In its sample, this clone was seen a few times. The rearrangement links TRBV7-2 to TRBJ2-5, with 7 positions matching TRBD2. Germline CDR1 SGHTA, CDR2 FQGNSA. V dropped 2 bases and J dropped 5; count of bases not matched to a gene: 14. This CDR3 is built from 17 residues. The CDR3 DNA reads as TGTGCCAGCAGCTTAAAAAGAAGCCGGGGAGGGCTGGAGACCCAGTACTTC. Translating gives CASSLKRSRGGLETQYF.

This clone was seen only a few times. The same CDR3 can be traced to other DNA sequences in this sample. This rearrangement joins TRBV9 to TRBJ1-2; D gene unclear. Trimming left V 0 bases short and J 2 bases short, with 8 bases between. Per the germline V gene, CDR1 is SGDLS and CDR2 is YYNGEE. CDR3 size: 14 residues. The CDR3 here is CASSVGAGNYGYTF. The CDR3 nucleotides are TGTGCCAGCAGCGTAGGCGCAGGAAACTATGGCTACACCTTC.

The chain links TRBV18 to TRBJ2-5; D gene unclear. The CDR3 length is 16 residues. The ends were cut back, 3 bases at V and 5 bases at J, with 19 bases in the middle. Germline lookup yields CDR1 KGHSH and CDR2 LQKENI. The CDR3 here is CASSPQESRPPETQYF. CDR3 bases: TGTGCCAGCTCACCCCAAGAGTCTCGGCCGCCGGAGACCCAGTACTTC.

CDR3 DNA: TGTGCCAGCAGTCCTAGCGGGACCTACAATGAGCAGTTCTTC. Amino acid sequence: CASSPSGTYNEQFF. The chain combines TRBV7-2 with TRBJ2-1; 9 bases align to TRBD2. The length of the CDR3 is 14 residues. CDR1 is SGHTA, CDR2 FQGNSA, per germline. J lost 2 bases, V lost 6 bases, and 2 bases had no gene match. The whole variable domain, filled in from reference TRBV7-2 and TRBJ2-1, reads GAGVSQSPSNKVTEKGKDVELRCDPISGHTALYWYRQSLGQGLEFLIYFQGNSAPDKSGLPSDRFSAERTGGSVSTLTIQRTQQEDSAVYLCASSPSGTYNEQFFGPGTRLTVL.

This clone came up a few times. CDR3 region: CASGSYSTDTQYF. In nucleotides, the CDR3 is TGTGCCAGCGGGTCGTATAGCACAGATACGCAGTATTTT. The chain has TRBV28 and TRBJ2-3; D ambiguous. V lost 8 bases, J lost 0 bases, and 9 bases lay in between. This CDR3 is 13 amino acids long. Looked up from germline, CDR1 is MDHEN and CDR2 is SYDVKM.

This clone was detected a few times. Here the CDR3 DNA reads TGTGCCAGTAGTATTACAGGGAATGAGGAGACCCAGTACTTC. Protein sequence: CASSITGNEETQYF. V usage is TRBV19 and J usage is TRBJ2-5; D is perhaps TRBD1 (6 bases). V was cut by 3 bases and J by 5 bases, with 13 bases left in between. Germline lookup yields CDR1 LNHDA and CDR2 SQIVND (reference sequence). The CDR3 is made up of 14 amino acids.

V gene TRBV5-1 combines with J gene TRBJ2-1; 7 nucleotides line up with TRBD1. Germline CDR1 SGHRS, CDR2 YFSETQ. J lost 4 bases, V lost 4 bases, and 8 bases had no gene match. CDR3 length: 15 amino acids. The CDR3 bases are TGCGCCAGCAGCCTTCCGGGACAGCCATACAATGAGCAGTTCTTC. Protein sequence: CASSLPGQPYNEQFF.

This clone turned up a few times. This chain joins TRBV5-6 and TRBJ2-7, with 9 nucleotides matching TRBD2. Losses at the gene ends were 0 bases for V and 4 bases for J; bases not matched to a gene: 2. The CDR3 runs 14 residues. Germline V gene data show CDR1 as SGHDT and CDR2 as YYEEEE. This CDR3 is CASSLALAGYEQYF. DNA for the CDR3: TGTGCCAGCAGCTTGGCGCTAGCGGGGTACGAGCAGTACTTC. The full variable domain, rest sourced from reference TRBV5-6 and TRBJ2-7, is DAGVTQSPTHLIKTRGQQVTLRCSPKSGHDTVSWYQQALGQGPQFIFQYYEEEERQRGNFPDRFSGHQFPNYSSELNVNALLLGDSALYLCASSLALAGYEQYFGPGTRLTVT.

On this clone itself: The sample has other DNA sequences that encode this CDR3 too. V gene TRBV5-1 combines with J gene TRBJ1-5, with a weak D call TRBD1 (5 bases). This CDR3 contains 15 residues. Trimming left V 0 bases short and J 0 bases short, with 7 bases between. Germline V gene lookup returns CDR1 SGHRS and CDR2 YFSETQ. CDR3 in amino acids: CASSLDGGSNQPQHF. Here the CDR3 DNA reads TGCGCCAGCAGCTTGGATGGGGGTAGCAATCAGCCCCAGCATTTT.

This clone appeared a few times. J is TRBJ2-6 and V is TRBV29-1, with D perhaps matching TRBD2 (6 bases). CDR1 is SQVTM and CDR2 is ANQGSEA in the germline V gene. The CDR3 has 16 amino acids. Trimming removed 6 bases at V and 0 bases at J, with 15 bases between. CDR3: CSVRDGTYSGANVLTF. The CDR3 nucleotides are TGCAGCGTCCGGGACGGGACTTACTCTGGGGCCAACGTCCTGACTTTC.

This clone was counted a few times. J is TRBJ1-3 and V is TRBV7-2; TRBD1 agrees at 7 bases. The trim removed 4 bases at V and 0 bases at J, leaving 12 bases unmatched. Germline CDR1 and CDR2: SGHTA and FQGNSA. The CDR3 sequence is 18 residues long. Here the CDR3 DNA reads TGTGCCAGCAGCTCCCTTACAGGGGATGGGGGCTCTGGAAACACCATATATTTT. Its protein product is CASSSLTGDGGSGNTIYF. Variable domain in full (rest from reference TRBV7-2 and TRBJ1-3): GAGVSQSPSNKVTEKGKDVELRCDPISGHTALYWYRQSLGQGLEFLIYFQGNSAPDKSGLPSDRFSAERTGGSVSTLTIQRTQQEDSAVYLCASSSLTGDGGSGNTIYFGEGSWLTVV.

The chain employs TRBV10-3 and TRBJ2-5; D may be TRBD1 or TRBD2 (5 bases each). Trimming cost V 8 bases and J 5 bases, with 18 bases left between them. CDR3 length equals 14 residues. The germline gives CDR1 ENHRY, CDR2 SYGVKD. The CDR3 bases are TGTGCCATCGGGGGACCAGAGGGGCGGGAGACCCAGTACTTC. Its protein is CAIGGPEGRETQYF.

This clone has just a few counts. This rearrangement joins TRBV9 to TRBJ1-2; the match to TRBD1 covers 9 bases. V was pared by 6 bases and J by 2 bases, with 5 bases of the junction left unmatched. The CDR3 has 14 residues. The V gene's germline CDR1 is SGDLS and CDR2 YYNGEE. The CDR3 region is CASTSQGANYGYTF. DNA of the CDR3: TGTGCCAGCACCTCACAGGGGGCGAACTATGGCTACACCTTC.

This clone was seen a handful of times. The chain combines TRBV5-8 with TRBJ1-4, with a weak D call TRBD1 (6 bases). The CDR3 extends over 14 amino acids. Germline CDR1 and CDR2: SGHTS and YDEGEE. The V end lost 3 bases, the J end lost 4 bases, and 10 bases lay between the germline ends. DNA of the CDR3: TGTGCCAGCAGCTCCGGGACACGTAATGAAAAACTGTTTTTT. It specifies CASSSGTRNEKLFF. Complete variable domain (other parts from reference TRBV5-8 and TRBJ1-4): EAGVTQSPTHLIKTRGQQATLRCSPISGHTSVYWYQQALGLGLQFLLWYDEGEERNRGNFPPRFSGRQFPNYSSELNVNALELEDSALYLCASSSGTRNEKLFFGSGTQLSVL.

This clone was seen a handful of times. This CDR3 reads CASSQTGNQPQHF. The CDR3 coding sequence is TGCGCCAGCAGCCAAACAGGGAATCAGCCCCAGCATTTT. The rearrangement links TRBV5-1 to TRBJ1-5; tentatively, D is TRBD1 (6 bases). Germline CDR1 is SGHRS and CDR2 is YFSETQ. V dropped 4 bases and J dropped 4 bases, with 9 bases sitting between them. The CDR3 extends over 13 amino acids.

In its sample, this clone was seen a few times. The chain has TRBV5-4 and TRBJ1-1; TRBD1 might be the D (5 bases). Trimming took 4 bases from V and 1 from J, leaving 8 bases between them. The germline gives CDR1 SGHNT, CDR2 YYREEE (reference sequence). The CDR3 loop spans 13 amino acids. The CDR3 DNA reads TGTGCCAGCAGCGGTGACAGGAACACTGAAGCTTTCTTT. It codes for CASSGDRNTEAFF.

The gene calls are TRBV9 and TRBJ1-1, with a tentative D call TRBD1 (5 bases). Germline V gene data show CDR1 as SGDLS and CDR2 as YYNGEE. Trimming shortened V by 4 bases and J by 6 bases, and 16 bases separated the two germline ends. The CDR3 spans 14 residues. The CDR3 nucleotides are TGTGCCAGCAGCCCCAGACCCGGGGGATCTGAAGCTTTCTTT. It yields the protein CASSPRPGGSEAFF.

A few counts support this clone. V is TRBV28 and J is TRBJ2-7; TRBD1 agrees at 7 bases. This CDR3 is built from 13 residues. Germline V lookup: CDR1 MDHEN, CDR2 SYDVKM. V lost 9 bases, J lost 2 bases, and 7 bases stayed unmatched. The CDR3 sequence: CASTRQGPYEQYF. CDR3 coding DNA: TGTGCCAGTACTCGACAGGGTCCCTACGAGCAGTACTTC.

Turning to this clone: Other DNA sequences in this sample translate to the same CDR3. This chain joins TRBV7-2 and TRBJ2-5; 7 nucleotides line up with TRBD1. In germline, CDR1 is SGHTA, CDR2 FQGNSA. The CDR3 is made up of 14 amino acids. Trimming cost V 5 bases and J 2 bases; bases outside gene matches: 5. In DNA, the CDR3 is TGTGCCAGCAGCCCCCGACAGGGTCAAGAGACCCAGTACTTC. The encoded protein is CASSPRQGQETQYF.

This chain links TRBV5-4 with TRBJ1-2; D possibly corresponds to TRBD1 (6 bases). CDR3 length equals 14 residues. Germline-derived CDR1 and CDR2 are SGHNT and YYREEE (reference sequence). Trimming left V 1 base short and J 2 bases short, with 9 bases between. The CDR3 DNA is TGTGCCAGCAGCTTGTGGAGGGGGAACTATGGCTACACCTTC. Translated: CASSLWRGNYGYTF.

This clone was seen a handful of times. The chain is built from TRBV19 and TRBJ2-1; no clear D gene. The CDR3 has 12 amino acids. V lost 5 bases to trimming and J lost 8 bases, with 10 bases between them. The germline CDR1 and CDR2 sequences are LNHDA and SQIVND (reference sequence). CDR3 sequence: CASSASGYEQFF. In DNA, the CDR3 is TGTGCCAGTAGTGCTTCGGGCTATGAGCAGTTCTTC.

With regard to this clone: Other nucleotide sequences from this sample produce the same CDR3. The chain recombines TRBV29-1 with TRBJ1-2; 10 nucleotides align to TRBD1. Germline V gene sequence: CDR1 SQVTM, CDR2 ANQGSEA. CDR3 length: 13 amino acids. V trimming: 4 bases; J trimming: 4 bases; junction bases outside the gene matches: 3. The CDR3 nucleotides read TGCAGCGTTGGGACAGGGGGACCCTATGGCTACACCTTC. Residues: CSVGTGGPYGYTF.

Points on this clone: At the DNA level, this CDR3 is encoded by other sequences in the same sample as well. The rearrangement links TRBV9 to TRBJ2-1; D not resolved. The CDR3 length is 14 residues. The germline CDR1 and CDR2 sequences are SGDLS and YYNGEE. The V end lost 0 bases, the J end lost 3 bases, and 7 bases lay between the germline ends. The CDR3 DNA is TGTGCCAGCAGCGTAGAGGGTAGCTACAATGAGCAGTTCTTC. Its protein is CASSVEGSYNEQFF. The full variable domain, in which reference TRBV9 and TRBJ2-1 provide the parts outside the CDR3, is DSGVTQTPKHLITATGQRVTLRCSPRSGDLSVYWYQQSLDQGLQFLIQYYNGEERAKGNILERFSAQQFPDLHSELNLSSLELGDSALYFCASSVEGSYNEQFFGPGTRLTVL.

This clone has a handful of counts. The chain has TRBV7-9 and TRBJ2-7; D gene uncertain. Trimming left V 10 bases short and J 6 bases short, with 22 bases between. The CDR3 consists of 14 residues. Germline lookup yields CDR1 SEHNR and CDR2 FQNEAQ (reference sequence). The chain's CDR3 is CATVPAPGLSEQYF. The CDR3 DNA sequence: TGTGCCACCGTTCCAGCTCCCGGTCTTTCCGAGCAGTACTTC. Combining the CDR3 with reference TRBV7-9 and TRBJ2-7 gives the whole variable domain DTGVSQNPRHKITKRGQNVTFRCDPISEHNRLYWYRQTLGQGPEFLTYFQNEAQLEKSRLLSDRFSAERPKGSFSTLEIQRTEQGDSAMYLCATVPAPGLSEQYFGPGTRLTVT.